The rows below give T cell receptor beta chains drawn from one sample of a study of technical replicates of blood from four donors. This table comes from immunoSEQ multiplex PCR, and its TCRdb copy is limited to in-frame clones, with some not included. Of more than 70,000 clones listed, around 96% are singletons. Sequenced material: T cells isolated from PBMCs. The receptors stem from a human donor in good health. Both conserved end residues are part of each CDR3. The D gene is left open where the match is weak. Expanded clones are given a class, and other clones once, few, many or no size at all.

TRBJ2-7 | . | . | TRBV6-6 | CASSKSRYPDYEQYF | TGTGCCAGCTCTAAATCCCGATATCCCGACTACGAGCAGTACTTC
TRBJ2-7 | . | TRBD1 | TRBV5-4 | CASSWGQGRSYEQYF | TGTGCCAGCAGCTGGGGACAGGGAAGGTCCTACGAGCAGTACTTC
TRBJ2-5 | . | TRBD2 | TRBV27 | CASSPNFGGNRETQYF | TGTGCCAGCAGTCCTAACTTCGGGGGGAACCGGGAGACCCAGTACTTC
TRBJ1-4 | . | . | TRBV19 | CASSAGFEKLFF | TGTGCCAGTAGCGCGGGGTTCGAAAAACTGTTTTTT
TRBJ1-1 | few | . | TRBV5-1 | CASIPRGNTEAFF | TGCGCCAGCATCCCGCGAGGGAACACTGAAGCTTTCTTT
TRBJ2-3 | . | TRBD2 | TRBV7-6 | CASSELARDPDTQYF | TGTGCCAGCAGCGAACTAGCGCGTGACCCAGATACGCAGTATTTT
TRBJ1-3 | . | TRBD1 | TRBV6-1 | CASIHRTGGNTIYF | TGTGCCAGCATTCATCGGACAGGGGGAAACACCATATATTTT
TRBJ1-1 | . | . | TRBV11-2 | CASSGPGLEAFF | TGTGCCAGCAGCGGTCCGGGACTCGAAGCTTTCTTT
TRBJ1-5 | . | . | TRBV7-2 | CASSLVQGGQPQHF | TGTGCCAGCAGCTTAGTACAGGGTGGACAGCCCCAGCATTTT
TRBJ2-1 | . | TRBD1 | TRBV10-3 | CAISESGTGGLGSSYNEQFF | TGTGCCATCAGTGAGTCGGGGACAGGGGGCCTCGGAAGCTCCTACAATGAGCAGTTCTTC
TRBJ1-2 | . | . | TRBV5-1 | CASSLEDGGYGYTF | TGCGCCAGCAGCTTGGAGGACGGGGGGTATGGCTACACCTTC
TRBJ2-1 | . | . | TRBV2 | CASWTTQQFF | TGTGCCAGCTGGACTACCCAGCAGTTCTTC
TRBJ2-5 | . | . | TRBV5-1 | CASSSKGKLAAHQETQYF | TGCGCCAGCAGCTCGAAAGGGAAACTAGCAGCTCACCAAGAGACCCAGTACTTC
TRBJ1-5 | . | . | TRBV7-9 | CASSLGRGDNQPQHF | TGTGCCAGCAGCTTAGGCCGGGGGGACAATCAGCCCCAGCATTTT
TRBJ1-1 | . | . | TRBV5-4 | CASSLGGLVAFF | TGTGCCAGCAGCTTGGGAGGGCTGGTAGCTTTCTTT
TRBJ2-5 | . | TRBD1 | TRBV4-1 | CASSWRQGETQYF | TGCGCCAGCAGCTGGCGACAGGGAGAGACCCAGTACTTC
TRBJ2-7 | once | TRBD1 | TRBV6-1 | CASRGQGNYEQYF | TGTGCCAGCAGGGGACAGGGAAACTACGAGCAGTACTTC
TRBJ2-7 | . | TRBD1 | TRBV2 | CASNHRDRGTYEQYF | TGTGCCAGCAACCACCGGGACAGGGGAACCTACGAGCAGTACTTC
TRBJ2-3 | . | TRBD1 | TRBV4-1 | CASSQGFMTGPDTQYF | TGCGCCAGCAGCCAAGGTTTTATGACAGGGCCAGATACGCAGTATTTT
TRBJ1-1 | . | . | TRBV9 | CASSPDSALNAFF | TGTGCCAGCAGCCCTGACTCGGCCCTGAATGCTTTCTTT
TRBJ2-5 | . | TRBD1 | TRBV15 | CATSIPGGQETQYF | TGTGCCACCAGCATACCAGGGGGCCAAGAGACCCAGTACTTC
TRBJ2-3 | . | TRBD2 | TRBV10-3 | CAITAGGPGDTQYF | TGTGCCATCACCGCGGGAGGGCCGGGAGATACGCAGTATTTT
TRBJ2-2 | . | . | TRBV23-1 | CASRQAGRDTGELFF | TGCGCCAGCAGGCAGGCGGGACGGGACACCGGGGAGCTGTTTTTT
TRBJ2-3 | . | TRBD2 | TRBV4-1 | CASSHNLGLAGVAQYF | TGCGCCAGCAGCCATAATCTCGGACTAGCGGGAGTGGCGCAGTATTTT
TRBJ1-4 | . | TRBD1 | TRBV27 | CASSRDRGGRGNEKLFF | TGTGCCAGCTCCCGGGACAGGGGAGGCAGGGGTAATGAAAAACTGTTTTTT
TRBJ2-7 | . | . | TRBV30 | CAWRRGGQANYEQYF | TGTGCCTGGAGGAGGGGGGGACAGGCGAACTACGAGCAGTACTTC
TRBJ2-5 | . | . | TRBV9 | CASSVEGGSLSETQYF | TGTGCCAGCAGCGTAGAAGGGGGTTCCCTCAGCGAGACCCAGTACTTC
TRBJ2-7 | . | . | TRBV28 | CASSLRQGSYEQYF | TGTGCCAGCAGTTTACGGCAGGGGTCCTACGAGCAGTACTTC
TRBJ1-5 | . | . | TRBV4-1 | CASSQDPQVNQPQHF | TGCGCCAGCAGCCAAGATCCCCAGGTCAATCAGCCCCAGCATTTT
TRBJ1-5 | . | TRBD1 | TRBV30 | CAWSSTGGNQPQHF | TGTGCCTGGAGTTCGACAGGGGGTAATCAGCCCCAGCATTTT
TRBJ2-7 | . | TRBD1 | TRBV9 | CASSVGPGQDYEQYF | TGTGCCAGCAGCGTAGGACCGGGACAGGACTACGAGCAGTACTTC
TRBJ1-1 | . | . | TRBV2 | CASSVWLGGGTEAFF | TGTGCCAGCAGTGTGTGGTTGGGGGGAGGCACTGAAGCTTTCTTT
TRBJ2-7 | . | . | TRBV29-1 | CSVEDRGRPYEQYF | TGCAGCGTTGAAGACAGGGGTAGGCCCTACGAGCAGTACTTC
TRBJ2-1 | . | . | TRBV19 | CASSDSHHNEQFF | TGTGCCAGTAGCGACTCGCACCACAATGAGCAGTTCTTC
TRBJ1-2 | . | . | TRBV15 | CATSRVTGGDGYTF | TGTGCCACCAGCAGAGTCACTGGGGGGGATGGCTACACCTTC
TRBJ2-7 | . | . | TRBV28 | CASSLDRLRSYEQYF | TGTGCCAGCAGTTTAGACAGGCTCCGTTCCTACGAGCAGTACTTC
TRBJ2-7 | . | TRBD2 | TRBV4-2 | CASSPRGLAGGGEQYF | TGTGCCAGCAGCCCAAGGGGACTAGCGGGAGGGGGAGAGCAGTACTTC
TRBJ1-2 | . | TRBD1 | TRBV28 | CASSSGQGGGYTF | TGTGCCAGCAGTTCTGGACAGGGAGGGGGCTACACCTTC
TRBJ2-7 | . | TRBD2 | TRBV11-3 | CASSPRTSGQSYEQYF | TGTGCCAGCAGCCCCCGGACTAGCGGGCAATCCTACGAGCAGTACTTC
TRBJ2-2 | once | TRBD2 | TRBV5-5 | CASSLGTSGIAGELFF | TGTGCCAGCAGTTTGGGGACTAGCGGGATCGCCGGGGAGCTGTTTTTT
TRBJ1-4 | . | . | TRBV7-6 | CASSAASEKLFF | TGTGCCAGCAGCGCCGCTAGCGAAAAACTGTTTTTT
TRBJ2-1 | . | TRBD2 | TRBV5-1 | CASSLLLAGVGDEQFF | TGCGCCAGCAGCTTGCTTCTAGCGGGGGTCGGGGATGAGCAGTTCTTC
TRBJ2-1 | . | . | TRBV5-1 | CASSLTVGGGGEQFF | TGCGCCAGCAGCTTAACCGTGGGGGGAGGTGGTGAGCAGTTCTTC
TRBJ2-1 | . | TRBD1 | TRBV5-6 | CASSLRQGANEQFF | TGTGCCAGCAGCTTACGACAGGGGGCAAATGAGCAGTTCTTC
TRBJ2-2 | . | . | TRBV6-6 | CASSSANTGELFF | TGTGCCAGCAGTTCCGCGAACACCGGGGAGCTGTTTTTT
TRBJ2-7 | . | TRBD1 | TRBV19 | CASSIATGEYEQYF | TGTGCCAGTAGTATCGCCACAGGGGAGTACGAGCAGTACTTC
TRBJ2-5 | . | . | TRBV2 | CASREISGETQYF | TGTGCCAGCAGGGAAATCTCAGGGGAGACCCAGTACTTC
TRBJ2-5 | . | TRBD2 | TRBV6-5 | CASSYRAGGGMETQYF | TGTGCCAGCAGTTACCGGGCGGGAGGGGGTATGGAGACCCAGTACTTC
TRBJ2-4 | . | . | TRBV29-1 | CSVVDPVGDKGTKNIQYF | TGCAGCGTTGTGGATCCGGTAGGAGACAAGGGGACCAAAAACATTCAGTACTTC
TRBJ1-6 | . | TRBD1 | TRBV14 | CASSQDSRDRGTWLHF | TGTGCCAGCAGCCAAGACAGCCGGGACAGGGGTACTTGGCTCCACTTT
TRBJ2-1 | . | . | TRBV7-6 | CASSGQTMGKYNEQFF | TGTGCCAGCAGCGGGCAGACTATGGGGAAATACAATGAGCAGTTCTTC
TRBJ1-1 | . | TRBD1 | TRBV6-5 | CASSYRPRGLGEAFF | TGTGCCAGCAGTTACAGGCCCAGGGGGCTTGGTGAAGCTTTCTTT
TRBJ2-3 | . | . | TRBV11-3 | CASSLDLGGFTDTQYF | TGTGCCAGCAGCTTAGATCTCGGAGGGTTCACAGATACGCAGTATTTT